Included here is one TCR beta chain sequence, with context. The CDR3 sequence is 15 residues long. With 0 bases removed from V and 2 bases from J, the gap between germline ends came to 9 bases. Germline V gene lookup returns CDR1 SGHDN and CDR2 FVKESK. These data come from a study of blood T cell repertoires in COVID-19. Whole-study context: Samples representing acute and convalescent COVID-19 were sourced from the United States, Italy and Spain. Nucleic acid was either cDNA or gDNA, and it came from T cells, B-cell-depleted T cells, or PBMCs.

Original analysis: Researchers report that nucleated cell counts were estimated from reference gene primer amplification. Assay used: immunoSEQ multiplex PCR; TCRdb lists only in-frame clones, some missing. V and J calls and clone size are as listed in that table; D and trimming were resolved from the DNA. The sample records 150,000 to 200,000 clones, more than 75% being singletons. The chain recombines TRBV14 with TRBJ2-3; D unclear. The clonotype comes from a man aged 35 to 55 with active or convalescent COVID-19. What was sequenced was peripheral blood. CDR3 sequence reads: CASSQDVGNTDTQYF. The CDR3 nucleotides are TGTGCCAGCAGCCAAGATGTGGGCAACACAGATACGCAGTATTTT.